The rows below give T cell receptor beta chains drawn from one sample of a study of shared clonotypes between healthy human individuals. Sequenced by immunoSEQ multiplex PCR; TCRdb stores in-frame clones only, minus some. In the table there are about 1 million clones, about 76% of which are singletons. The sequenced sample was memory CD4+ T cells sorted from blood. These TCRs come from a man in his late teens or twenties in good health. Each CDR3 is given with its conserved first and last residue. D genes are given only for firm matches. The listing skips clone size in some rows; elsewhere it reads once, few, many or a size class.

V gene: TRBV6-6; J gene: TRBJ2-5; D gene: NA; clone size: NA; CDR3 DNA: TGTGCCAGCAAGGAGGGCGGACAAGAGACCCAGTACTTC; CDR3 protein: CASKEGGQETQYF
V gene: TRBV7-2; J gene: TRBJ2-1; D gene: NA; clone size: NA; CDR3 DNA: TGTGCCAGCAGCTTAGGGGCGGTCAATGAGCAGTTCTTC; CDR3 protein: CASSLGAVNEQFF
V gene: TRBV5-1; J gene: TRBJ2-2; D gene: NA; clone size: once; CDR3 DNA: TGCGCCAGCAGCTTGGAGGGGCAGGGACCCGGGGAGCTGTTTTTT; CDR3 protein: CASSLEGQGPGELFF
V gene: TRBV30; J gene: TRBJ1-6; D gene: TRBD1; clone size: NA; CDR3 DNA: TGTGCCTGGAGTGTAATTGACAGGGTGGCTTCACCCCTCCACTTT; CDR3 protein: CAWSVIDRVASPLHF
V gene: TRBV5-1; J gene: TRBJ2-7; D gene: TRBD2; clone size: NA; CDR3 DNA: TGCGCCAGCAGCTTGGAAAGAGCCGGCCTAGCGGTGAGTGGTCCGTACTTC; CDR3 protein: CASSLERAGLAVSGPYF
V gene: TRBV6-5; J gene: TRBJ1-1; D gene: TRBD1; clone size: few; CDR3 DNA: TGTGCCAGCTGGAAGGGGGCAGGCACTGAAGCTTTCTTT; CDR3 protein: CASWKGAGTEAFF
V gene: TRBV5-8; J gene: TRBJ2-5; D gene: TRBD2; clone size: few; CDR3 DNA: TGTGCCAGCAGCTTGTATGGAGCGGGGGGGCTTCAAGAGACCCAGTACTTC; CDR3 protein: CASSLYGAGGLQETQYF
V gene: TRBV5-1; J gene: TRBJ2-7; D gene: TRBD1; clone size: once; CDR3 DNA: TGCGCCAGCAGCAGACAGGGGCTACCCCACGAGCAGTACTTC; CDR3 protein: CASSRQGLPHEQYF
V gene: TRBV5-1; J gene: TRBJ2-2; D gene: TRBD2; clone size: NA; CDR3 DNA: TGCGCCAGCAGCCCGATAGCGGGAGAGGGCGGGGAGCTGTTTTTT; CDR3 protein: CASSPIAGEGGELFF
V gene: TRBV7-2; J gene: TRBJ2-2; D gene: NA; clone size: once; CDR3 DNA: TGTGCCAGCAGCCTGAGGGCCCGCACCGGGGAGCTGTTTTTT; CDR3 protein: CASSLRARTGELFF
V gene: TRBV2; J gene: TRBJ1-2; D gene: TRBD1; clone size: NA; CDR3 DNA: TGTGCCAGCACCAAGCAGGGGGCTGGCTATGGCTACACCTTC; CDR3 protein: CASTKQGAGYGYTF
V gene: TRBV2; J gene: TRBJ2-7; D gene: NA; clone size: NA; CDR3 DNA: TGTGCCAGCGGCACTTCTGTCGAGCAGTACTTC; CDR3 protein: CASGTSVEQYF
V gene: TRBV6-5; J gene: TRBJ1-2; D gene: NA; clone size: few; CDR3 DNA: TGTGCCAGCACCCAGGACGTTGGGGTCTATGGCTACACCTTC; CDR3 protein: CASTQDVGVYGYTF
V gene: TRBV5-4; J gene: TRBJ1-2; D gene: NA; clone size: NA; CDR3 DNA: TGTGCCAGCAGCCCGGACAGAAACTATGGCTACACCTTC; CDR3 protein: CASSPDRNYGYTF
V gene: TRBV30; J gene: TRBJ2-7; D gene: NA; clone size: NA; CDR3 DNA: TGTGCCTGGTCGTTTTTGGGGGCCTACGAGCAGTACTTC; CDR3 protein: CAWSFLGAYEQYF
V gene: TRBV11-2; J gene: TRBJ1-3; D gene: NA; clone size: few; CDR3 DNA: TGTGCCAGCAGCTGGGTGGAGAGCTCTGGAAACACCATATATTTT; CDR3 protein: CASSWVESSGNTIYF
V gene: TRBV30; J gene: TRBJ2-1; D gene: TRBD2; clone size: NA; CDR3 DNA: TGTGCCTCCGCTTCCTCGGGGACTAGTCAGTTCTTC; CDR3 protein: CASASSGTSQFF
V gene: TRBV7-9; J gene: TRBJ2-3; D gene: NA; clone size: NA; CDR3 DNA: TGTGCCAGCAGCTCCAAAGGGGTGAGCACAGATACGCAGTATTTT; CDR3 protein: CASSSKGVSTDTQYF